Presented here are 17 T cell receptor beta chains from one specimen sequenced in a study of blood T cells in healthy people across ages. Then a second PCR, running roughly 7 to 11 cycles, was carried out with a sample-barcoded 5' primer and a J-beta primer mix. Via MiXCR, TCRdb re-called the 5' RACE reads, giving one row per CDR3 protein. Found here are over 700,000 distinct CDR3 sequences, about 25% of them singletons; the top ten hold 9.4%. The data also belong to a second study, concerning T cells of mothers and their children.

Sequenced input: blood. Receptors originate from a boy younger than 18 in good health.

The J gene is TRBJ2-7, the V gene TRBV7-9; D not resolved. The CDR3 is 14 residues long. Looked up from germline, CDR1 is SEHNR and CDR2 is FQNEAQ (reference sequence). Trimming removed 2 bases at V and 7 bases at J, with 15 bases between. CDR3 amino acids: CASSLFTASREQYF. CDR3 sequence (DNA): TGTGCCAGCAGCTTATTCACAGCTTCTAGGGAGCAGTACTTC.

This clonotype turned up a few times. The V gene is TRBV12-5, the J gene TRBJ2-5; D is perhaps TRBD1 (6 bases). CDR3 length: 16 residues. The V and J ends lost 1 base and 4 bases respectively, with 16 bases between them. The germline gives CDR1 LGHNT, CDR2 FRNRAP. CDR3 coding DNA: TGTGCTAGTGGTTTGGGAAAAACAGGGTACGGAGAGACCCAGTACTTC. It translates to CASGLGKTGYGETQYF.

The table lists this clonotype with many counts. This rearrangement joins TRBV15 to TRBJ2-5; the D is unclear. Trimming cost V 1 base and J 2 bases, with 2 bases left between them. CDR3 length: 12 residues. Germline assignment: CDR1 LNHNV and CDR2 YYDKDF (reference sequence). The CDR3 loop reads CATSRGQETQYF. The CDR3 region has the DNA TGTGCCACCAGCAGAGGTCAAGAGACCCAGTACTTC.

The gene calls are TRBV20-1 and TRBJ2-7; 10 nucleotides align to TRBD1. The CDR3 totals 12 residues. CDR1 and CDR2 (germline): DFQATT, SNEGSKA (reference sequence). CDR3 loop: CSARQGAFEQYF. CDR3 coding DNA: TGCAGCGCAAGACAGGGGGCGTTCGAGCAGTACTTC.

The rearrangement links TRBV7-9 to TRBJ2-5; 7 bases match TRBD1. V gave up 2 bases and J gave up 5 bases; unmatched junction bases: 8. The CDR3 loop spans 15 amino acids. Germline-derived CDR1 and CDR2 are SEHNR and FQNEAQ (reference sequence). CDR3 sequence (DNA): TGTGCCAGCAGCTTACCCGACAGGGTTGGGGAGACCCAGTACTTC. This encodes CASSLPDRVGETQYF.

The V and J genes are TRBV5-1 and TRBJ1-5; TRBD1 is a possible D gene (6 bases). In germline, CDR1 is SGHRS, CDR2 YFSETQ. Trimming removed 4 bases from V and 5 bases from J, with 13 bases in between. The length of the CDR3 is 14 residues. The CDR3 region has the DNA TGCGCCAGCAGCCCGGACAGCGAACATCAGCCCCAGCATTTT. Translating gives CASSPDSEHQPQHF. Using reference TRBV5-1 and TRBJ1-5 for the parts outside the CDR3, the full variable domain is KAGVTQTPRYLIKTRGQQVTLSCSPISGHRSVSWYQQTPGQGLQFLFEYFSETQRNKGNFPGRFSGRQFSNSRSEMNVSTLELGDSALYLCASSPDSEHQPQHFGDGTRLSIL.

CDR3 DNA sequence: TGTGCCAGCAGGGACGGGAGTGGAGCCAAAAACATTCAGTACTTC. It yields the protein CASRDGSGAKNIQYF. The V gene is TRBV7-9, the J gene TRBJ2-4; possibly TRBD2 for D (6 bases). The V gene's germline CDR1 is SEHNR and CDR2 FQNEAQ (reference sequence). Trimming removed 6 bases from V and 0 bases from J, with 12 bases in between. This CDR3 spans 15 amino acids.

This clonotype was observed a few times. This rearrangement joins TRBV5-1 to TRBJ1-5; TRBD1 matches 7 bases. The CDR3 runs 16 residues. V was clipped by 4 bases and J by 1 base; unmatched bases: 8. Per germline, CDR1 SGHRS and CDR2 YFSETQ. DNA of the CDR3: TGCGCCAGCAGCATCTCCGGGACAGAAAGCAATCAGCCCCAGCATTTT. It codes for CASSISGTESNQPQHF.

This clonotype has more than one count but fewer than ten. The CDR3 nucleotides read TGTGCCAGCAGTTTCGAGGGAGGAGGTGGGGAGACCCAGTACTTC. Translating gives CASSFEGGGGETQYF. This sequence joins TRBV28 and TRBJ2-5, with a weak D call TRBD2 (6 bases). Trimming removed 3 bases at V and 5 bases at J, with 16 bases between. This CDR3 spans 15 amino acids. Germline V gives CDR1 MDHEN, CDR2 SYDVKM.

This clonotype was seen only a few times. The chain carries TRBV27 and TRBJ2-7, with 8 bases that match TRBD1. V lost 0 bases and J lost 2; bases outside the gene matches: 15. The CDR3 contains 19 residues. Germline V gene lookup returns CDR1 MNHEY and CDR2 SMNVEV (reference sequence). DNA of the CDR3: TGTGCCAGCAGTTTATCCCGGGACAGGTATACCCCTTTAACCTACGAGCAGTACTTC. Translated: CASSLSRDRYTPLTYEQYF.

On this clonotype itself: This may stem from a read error, because a much larger clone lies one nucleotide away. This chain uses TRBV27 with TRBJ1-1; D remains unclear. In germline, CDR1 is MNHEY, CDR2 SMNVEV (reference sequence). V was pared by 2 bases and J by 1 base, with 5 bases between. The CDR3 loop spans 13 amino acids. The DNA for the CDR3 is TGTGCCAGCAGTTTAAAGGGGAACACTGAAGCTTTCTTT. Protein product: CASSLKGNTEAFF.

This clonotype was seen a few times. The chain uses TRBV5-4 and TRBJ1-2; the D gene is possibly TRBD1 (5 bases). The CDR3 has 17 residues. V was clipped by 1 base and J by 0 bases, with 16 bases between them. CDR1 and CDR2 (germline): SGHNT, YYREEE (reference sequence). The CDR3 here is CASSLSAGLGANYGYTF. The CDR3, as DNA: TGTGCCAGCAGCTTGTCTGCCGGCCTGGGGGCTAACTATGGCTACACCTTC.

The chain recombines TRBV7-9 with TRBJ2-7; the match to TRBD1 covers 9 bases. Germline CDR1 SEHNR, CDR2 FQNEAQ (reference sequence). This CDR3 spans 15 amino acids. Trimming took 1 base from V and 5 from J; bases not matched to a gene: 6. The CDR3 DNA reads as TGTGCCAGCAGCTTAGGGACAGGGGCTATCCACGAGCAGTACTTC. Protein sequence: CASSLGTGAIHEQYF.

The J gene is TRBJ2-7, the V gene TRBV7-3; maybe TRBD2 (6 bases). Germline V lookup: CDR1 SGHTA, CDR2 FQGTGA. The V gene lost 1 base and the J gene lost 2 bases, with 15 bases spanning the gap. This CDR3 has 16 amino acids. The CDR3 DNA follows: TGTGCCAGCAGCTTAAGCCACCCCACTAGCCCCTACGAGCAGTACTTC. This translates into CASSLSHPTSPYEQYF. Supplemented by reference TRBV7-3 and TRBJ2-7, the full variable domain reads GAGVSQTPSNKVTEKGKYVELRCDPISGHTALYWYRQSLGQGPEFLIYFQGTGAADDSGLPNDRFFAVRPEGSVSTLKIQRTERGDSAVYLCASSLSHPTSPYEQYFGPGTRLTVT.

The gene calls are TRBV7-3 and TRBJ1-1; no clear D. The CDR3 is made up of 13 amino acids. Trimming took off 5 bases at V and 2 bases at J, with 9 bases between the two ends. The germline V gene has CDR1 SGHTA and CDR2 FQGTGA. The CDR3 DNA is TGTGCCAGCAGCCAACAGAAAAACACTGAAGCTTTCTTT. Translation: CASSQQKNTEAFF.

This clonotype was observed a few times. The rearrangement joins TRBV13 to TRBJ2-7; D may correspond to TRBD1 or TRBD2 (5 bases each). Deletions cut 0 bases from V and 1 base from J, with 13 bases between. The CDR3 has 16 residues. Germline CDR1 is PRHDT and CDR2 is FYEKMQ (reference sequence). CDR3 DNA: TGTGCCAGCAGCTTAGGCTTAGCGCCAGGGTCCTACGAGCAGTACTTC. Protein product: CASSLGLAPGSYEQYF.

This clonotype was detected only a few times. This sequence joins TRBV13 and TRBJ1-2; 10 bases fit TRBD1. V gave up 5 bases and J gave up 1 base; unmatched junction bases: 10. This CDR3 is 17 amino acids long. CDR1 is PRHDT, CDR2 FYEKMQ, per germline (reference sequence). The DNA for the CDR3 is TGTGCCAGCAGCCTCCGGGACAGGGGTCCACTTAACTATGGCTACACCTTC. Amino acid sequence: CASSLRDRGPLNYGYTF.